One and the same sample provided the 6 T cell receptor beta chains below, sequenced in a study of T cell responses to AZD1222 COVID-19 vaccine. Measured with immunoSEQ multiplex PCR; TCRdb has only the in-frame clones, and not every one. Among 110,000 to 150,000 clones listed, 93% were seen once. The sequencing used peripheral blood, collected on day 0 of AZD1222 vaccination. Receptors were obtained from an adult in good health.

This chain joins TRBV10-3 and TRBJ2-2; TRBD2 matches 14 bases. After removal of 2 bases from V and 3 bases from J, the junction contained 5 bases not matched to a gene. Germline V lookup: CDR1 ENHRY, CDR2 SYGVKD. The CDR3 spans 18 residues. CDR3 DNA: TGTGCCATCAGTGAGCGGGGACTAGCGGGAGTTGACACCGGGGAGCTGTTTTTT. Translating it yields CAISERGLAGVDTGELFF.

Of note for this clone: This same CDR3 is encoded by further DNA sequences in the sample. The rearrangement uses TRBV28 and TRBJ2-7; a weak D match, TRBD2 (6 bases). V was pared by 6 bases and J by 0 bases, with 6 bases between. The CDR3 contains 12 residues. Per germline, CDR1 MDHEN and CDR2 SYDVKM. The CDR3 here is CASRGGSYEQYF. CDR3 nucleotides: TGTGCCAGCAGGGGGGGCTCCTACGAGCAGTACTTC.

The V gene is TRBV20-1, the J gene TRBJ1-2; 8 bases agree with TRBD1. Germline V lookup: CDR1 DFQATT, CDR2 SNEGSKA (reference sequence). V dropped 4 bases and J dropped 10; count of bases not matched to a gene: 5. The CDR3 consists of 11 residues. The CDR3 sequence: CSATPQGVYTF. In DNA, the CDR3 is TGCAGTGCTACCCCACAGGGGGTCTACACCTTC.

The sample holds a few counts of this clone. This chain uses TRBV18 with TRBJ2-1; 7 nucleotides match TRBD1. Germline loops: CDR1 KGHSH, CDR2 LQKENI. The CDR3 contains 14 residues. V was pared by 4 bases and J by 8 bases, with 8 bases of the junction left unmatched. The CDR3 is CASSRYLDRDEQFF. For the CDR3, the DNA is TGTGCCAGCTCACGTTACCTTGACAGGGATGAGCAGTTCTTC.

The chain links TRBV10-3 to TRBJ1-1; D not resolved. Per germline, CDR1 ENHRY and CDR2 SYGVKD. CDR3 size: 13 residues. V lost 7 bases, J lost 5 bases, and 14 bases lay in between. In nucleotides, the CDR3 is TGTGCCATCAAGACGGAAGGGAGAACTGAAGCTTTCTTT. It specifies CAIKTEGRTEAFF.

V gene TRBV15 combines with J gene TRBJ2-1; TRBD1 is a possible D gene (6 bases). V lost 4 bases and J 0 bases, leaving 16 bases between the germline ends. This CDR3 spans 17 amino acids. Per germline, CDR1 LNHNV and CDR2 YYDKDF (reference sequence). Here the CDR3 reads CATSTYGGASSYNEQFF. CDR3 DNA: TGTGCCACCAGCACCTATGGGGGCGCGAGCTCCTACAATGAGCAGTTCTTC.